Listed here are 15 T cell receptor beta chains from one sample, sequenced in a study of CD8 T cells in ankylosing spondylitis. General study points: Apparently characteristic of ankylosing spondylitis blood was a TCR beta motif (eight highly homologous variants).

TCRdb passed the 5' RACE reads through MiXCR, listing each CDR3 protein once. The sample consists of a few hundred thousand distinct CDR3 sequences, roughly 12% of them appearing once. These receptors' antigens are unknown. The specimen sequenced was blood, either unsorted or a sorted T cell fraction (not recorded which). The receptors originated from a male donor with ankylosing spondylitis.

This clonotype came up a few times. The chain is built from TRBV2 and TRBJ1-1; no definite D call. Between the trimmed V and J ends, which lost 4 bases and 4 bases, there was a span of 13 bases. Germline loops: CDR1 SNHLY, CDR2 FYNNEI. The length of the CDR3 is 14 residues. The CDR3 bases are TGTGCCAGCAGTGTAAGTTTGGTGGGCACTGAAGCTTTCTTT. It is translated as CASSVSLVGTEAFF.

This clonotype showed up many times. This sequence joins TRBV12-3 or TRBV12-4 and TRBJ1-1, with D maybe TRBD1 (5 bases). The V and J ends lost 7 bases and 1 base respectively, with 13 bases between them. The CDR3 runs to 14 residues. The CDR3 loop reads CASTNQGGNTEAFF. The CDR3 DNA follows: TGTGCCAGCACCAACCAGGGAGGGAACACTGAAGCTTTCTTT.

This clonotype was seen repeatedly, ten times or more. This chain connects TRBV12-3 or TRBV12-4 to TRBJ2-2, with 9 nucleotides matching TRBD2. This CDR3 region has 13 residues. Losses at the gene ends were 5 bases for V and 9 bases for J; bases not matched to a gene: 4. The CDR3 region is CASSGSGSRELFF. The CDR3 DNA reads as TGTGCCAGCAGTGGTAGCGGGAGCCGGGAGCTGTTTTTT.

This clonotype was seen more than once but under ten times. The chain has TRBV7-2 and TRBJ1-6; D not certain. This CDR3 contains 12 residues. Germline-derived CDR1 and CDR2 are SGHTA and FQGNSA. Trimming took off 5 bases at V and 7 bases at J, with 6 bases between the two ends. In nucleotides, the CDR3 is TGTGCCAGCAGCCCTAGCAATTCACCCCTCCACTTT. Its translation is CASSPSNSPLHF.

A few counts support this clonotype. The chain combines TRBV5-1 with TRBJ2-3; D call uncertain. This CDR3 spans 15 amino acids. Germline CDR1 and CDR2: SGHRS and YFSETQ. V was pared by 4 bases and J by 2 bases, with 14 bases between. CDR3 in amino acids: CASSPLGSSTDTQYF. The CDR3 DNA follows: TGCGCCAGCAGCCCCCTTGGTTCCTCCACAGATACGCAGTATTTT.

This chain uses TRBV4-1 with TRBJ2-1; tentatively, D is TRBD1 or TRBD2 (6 bases each). V was pared by 0 bases and J by 4 bases, with 16 bases between. Germline values: CDR1 MGHRA, CDR2 YSYEKL. The CDR3 sequence is 17 residues long. The CDR3 spells CASSQDPGATSYNEQFF. DNA of the CDR3: TGCGCCAGCAGCCAAGATCCGGGGGCTACCTCGTACAATGAGCAGTTCTTC.

This clonotype was seen many times. The chain uses TRBV20-1 and TRBJ2-1; 10 bases map to TRBD2. The CDR3 contains 16 residues. V lost 5 bases, J lost 5 bases, and 12 bases stayed unmatched. Germline loops: CDR1 DFQATT, CDR2 SNEGSKA (reference sequence). DNA for the CDR3: TGCAGTGCTGAGGGTCCGGGACTAGCGACAAACAATGAGCAGTTCTTC. As protein: CSAEGPGLATNNEQFF.

This clonotype occurred a few times. The chain links TRBV4-1 to TRBJ2-3, with 8 bases lining up with TRBD2. The CDR3 has 16 residues. Germline V gene data show CDR1 as MGHRA and CDR2 as YSYEKL. V was pared by 4 bases and J by 1 base, with 7 bases of the junction left unmatched. The CDR3 is CASSLREGLGTDTQYF. CDR3 sequence (DNA): TGCGCCAGCAGCCTCCGGGAGGGATTGGGCACAGATACGCAGTATTTT.

This clonotype showed up just a few times. The chain couples TRBV7-2 to TRBJ2-3, with a tentative D call TRBD2 (5 bases). The V gene lost 3 bases and the J gene lost 9 bases, with 13 bases spanning the gap. Germline loops: CDR1 SGHTA, CDR2 FQGNSA. CDR3 size: 13 residues. CDR3 sequence reads: CASSLASLRTQYF. The CDR3 coding sequence is TGTGCCAGCAGCTTGGCTAGCTTGCGCACGCAGTATTTT.

The sample holds a few counts of this clonotype. The chain couples TRBV2 to TRBJ2-3; 11 bases fit TRBD2. Trimming removed 5 bases from V and 2 bases from J; junction bases left unmatched: 6. The CDR3 runs to 16 residues. Germline assignment: CDR1 SNHLY and CDR2 FYNNEI. As DNA, the CDR3 is TGTGCCAGCAGTTCTCCGGGACTAGCGGACACAGATACGCAGTATTTT. This translates into CASSSPGLADTDTQYF.

The chain has TRBV2 and TRBJ1-5; maybe TRBD1 (6 bases). Germline CDR1 SNHLY, CDR2 FYNNEI. V was trimmed by 7 bases and J by 6 bases, leaving 13 bases between them. This CDR3 is built from 13 residues. CDR3 in DNA: TGTGCCAGCACACAGGGAGTCAGTCAGCCCCAGCATTTT. It yields the protein CASTQGVSQPQHF.

The chain employs TRBV27 and TRBJ2-3, with TRBD1 identical over 8 bases. CDR1 is MNHEY, CDR2 SMNVEV, per germline (reference sequence). The CDR3 has 15 amino acids. The V segment lost 7 bases and the J segment 5 bases; nucleotides outside the gene matches: 11. As DNA, the CDR3 is TGTGCCAGCATCTCCGGGACAGGCGGTTTAGATACGCAGTATTTT. Residues: CASISGTGGLDTQYF.

The chain couples TRBV7-2 to TRBJ2-5, with 8 bases lining up with TRBD1. CDR3 length: 16 amino acids. Germline-derived CDR1 and CDR2 are SGHTA and FQGNSA. V lost 0 bases and J lost 5; bases outside the gene matches: 8. CDR3 DNA sequence: TGTGCCAGCAGCTTAGCTCCGGACAGGGTGGGTGAGACCCAGTACTTC. It codes for CASSLAPDRVGETQYF.

This clonotype was seen a few times. The V and J genes are TRBV7-9 and TRBJ1-1, with a tentative D call TRBD1 (5 bases). The CDR3 length is 13 residues. CDR1 and CDR2 from the germline V gene are SEHNR and FQNEAQ (reference sequence). V lost 3 bases and J 7 bases, leaving 12 bases between the germline ends. As DNA, the CDR3 is TGTGCCAGCAGCTTGATAGTTAGGGGTGAAGCTTTCTTT. It is translated as CASSLIVRGEAFF.

Only a few counts were recorded for this clonotype. The chain links TRBV20-1 to TRBJ2-1; TRBD2 matches 11 bases. V lost 5 bases, J lost 12 bases, and 6 bases stayed unmatched. Germline values: CDR1 DFQATT, CDR2 SNEGSKA (reference sequence). The CDR3 is 12 residues long. CDR3 in DNA: TGCAGTGCTGAACTAGCGGGAGAGGTGCAGTTCTTC. Amino acid sequence: CSAELAGEVQFF.